There are a few counts of the clone carrying this TCR beta chain. Antigen: not known. Amplification of TCR beta used genomic DNA extracted from peripheral blood. This sample was taken from a study of T cell repertoires in aging, cancer and after chemotherapy. Study conclusions and caveats: In each cancer cohort, median generation probability increased across chemotherapy, suggesting thymic output rebounded. Compared with age-matched healthy donors, untreated hematological or solid cancer patients showed higher blood TCR clonality.

Rearranged V-D-J TRB sequences were amplified with a mixed TRB-A/B primer pool. TCRdb independently ran MiXCR on the multiplex PCR reads; one entry per CDR3 protein. The sample lists some 2,000 distinct CDR3 sequences; around 28% were seen once. This TCR derives from a human donor with a blood cancer. The donor label of this sample is uncertain. Source material: blood.

The CDR3 loop reads CASSLAGEFEQYF. The CDR3 DNA follows: TGTGCCAGCAGCTTGGCAGGGGAATTCGAGCAGTACTTC. This chain joins TRBV5-5 and TRBJ2-7; the D gene is possibly TRBD1 (6 bases). There are 13 residues in the CDR3. With 0 bases removed from V and 6 bases from J, the gap between germline ends came to 10 bases. Germline-derived CDR1 and CDR2 are SGHKS and YYEKEE (reference sequence).